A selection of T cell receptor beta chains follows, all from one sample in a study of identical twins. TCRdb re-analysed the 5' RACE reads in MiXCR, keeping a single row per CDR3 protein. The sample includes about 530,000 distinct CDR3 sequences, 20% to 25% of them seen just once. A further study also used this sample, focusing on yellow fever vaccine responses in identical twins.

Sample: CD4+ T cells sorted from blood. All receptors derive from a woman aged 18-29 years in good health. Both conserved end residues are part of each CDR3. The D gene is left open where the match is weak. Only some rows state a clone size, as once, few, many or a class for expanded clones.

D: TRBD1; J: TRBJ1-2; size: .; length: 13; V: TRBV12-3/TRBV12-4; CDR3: CASSFGQGAGYTF; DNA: TGTGCCAGCAGTTTCGGGCAGGGGGCTGGCTACACCTTC
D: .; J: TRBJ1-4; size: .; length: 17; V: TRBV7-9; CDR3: CASSPLPGVATNEKLFF; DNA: TGTGCCAGCAGCCCCCTTCCTGGAGTCGCAACTAATGAAAAACTGTTTTTT
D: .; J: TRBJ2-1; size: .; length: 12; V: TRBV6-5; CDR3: CASRSAGNEQFF; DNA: TGTGCCAGCAGAAGCGCGGGGAATGAGCAGTTCTTC
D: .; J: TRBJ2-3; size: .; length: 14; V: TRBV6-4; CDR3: CASRRTEGTDTQYF; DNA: TGTGCCAGCAGACGGACGGAGGGCACAGATACGCAGTATTTT
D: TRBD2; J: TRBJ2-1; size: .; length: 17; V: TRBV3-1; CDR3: CASSQDGTSLIVNEQFF; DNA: TGTGCCAGCAGCCAGGACGGGACTAGCTTAATAGTGAATGAGCAGTTCTTC
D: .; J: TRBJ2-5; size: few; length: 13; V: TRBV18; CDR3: CASSTNSRETQYF; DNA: TGTGCCAGCTCTACCAATTCGAGAGAGACCCAGTACTTC
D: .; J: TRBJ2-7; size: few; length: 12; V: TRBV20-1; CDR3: CSARGFSYEQYF; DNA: TGCAGTGCTAGGGGCTTCTCCTACGAGCAGTACTTC
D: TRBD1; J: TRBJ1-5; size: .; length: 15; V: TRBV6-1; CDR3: CASSSGQGRDQPQHF; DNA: TGTGCCAGCAGCTCCGGACAGGGGAGGGATCAGCCCCAGCATTTT
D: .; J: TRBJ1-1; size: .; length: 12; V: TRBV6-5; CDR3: CASSYSPPAAFF; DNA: TGTGCCAGCAGTTACTCCCCCCCAGCAGCTTTCTTT
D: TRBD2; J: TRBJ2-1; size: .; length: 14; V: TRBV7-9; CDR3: CASSLDGGANEQFF; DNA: TGTGCCAGCAGCTTAGACGGGGGGGCAAATGAGCAGTTCTTC
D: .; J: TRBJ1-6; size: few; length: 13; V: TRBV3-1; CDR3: CASSQTQTGRSHF; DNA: TGTGCCAGCAGCCAGACTCAAACCGGACGGAGTCACTTT
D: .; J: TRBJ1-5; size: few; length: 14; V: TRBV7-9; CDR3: CASSSDGRYQPQHF; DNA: TGTGCCAGCAGCTCGGACGGTCGCTATCAGCCCCAGCATTTT
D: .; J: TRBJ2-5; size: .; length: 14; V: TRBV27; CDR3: CASSPWGEARTQYF; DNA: TGTGCCAGCAGTCCATGGGGGGAGGCCCGGACCCAGTACTTC
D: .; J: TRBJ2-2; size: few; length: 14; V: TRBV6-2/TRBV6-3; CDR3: CASTPGHWTGELFF; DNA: TGTGCCAGCACCCCGGGACATTGGACCGGGGAGCTGTTTTTT
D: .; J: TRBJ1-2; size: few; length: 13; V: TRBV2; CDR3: CASSATQTGSHTF; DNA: TGTGCCAGCAGTGCTACCCAGACCGGATCCCACACCTTC
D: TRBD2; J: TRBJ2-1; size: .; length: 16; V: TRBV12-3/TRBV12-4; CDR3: CASRTKTSGGAREQFF; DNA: TGTGCCAGCAGGACAAAGACTAGCGGGGGGGCGCGTGAGCAGTTCTTC
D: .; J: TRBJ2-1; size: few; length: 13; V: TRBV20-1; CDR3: CSARSGGRNEQFF; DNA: TGCAGTGCTCGTTCAGGGGGGAGGAATGAGCAGTTCTTC
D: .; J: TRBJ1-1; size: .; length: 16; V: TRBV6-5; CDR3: CASSYALGFPDTEAFF; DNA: TGTGCCAGCAGTTACGCTCTAGGGTTTCCGGACACTGAAGCTTTCTTT
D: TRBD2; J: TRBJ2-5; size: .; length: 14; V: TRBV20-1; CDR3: CSATPTSGSQTQYF; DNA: TGCAGTGCCACCCCGACTAGCGGGAGTCAGACCCAGTACTTC
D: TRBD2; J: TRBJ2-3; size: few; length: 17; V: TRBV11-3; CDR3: CASSLSSGGTSEDTQYF; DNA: TGTGCCAGCAGCTTAAGCTCCGGTGGGACTAGCGAAGATACGCAGTATTTT
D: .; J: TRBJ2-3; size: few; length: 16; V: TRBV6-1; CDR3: CASSPSRMGFRDTQYF; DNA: TGTGCCAGCAGCCCGTCCCGGATGGGGTTTCGTGATACGCAGTATTTT
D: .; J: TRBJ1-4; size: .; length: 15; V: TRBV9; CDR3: CASSFQGMANEKLFF; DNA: TGTGCCAGCAGCTTCCAGGGGATGGCTAATGAAAAACTGTTTTTT
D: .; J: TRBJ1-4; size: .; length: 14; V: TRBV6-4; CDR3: CASSDGSSNEKLFF; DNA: TGTGCCAGCAGTGATGGATCGTCTAATGAAAAACTGTTTTTT
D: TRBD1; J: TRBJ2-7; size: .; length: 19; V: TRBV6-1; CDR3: CASTEETEGQGRICYEQYF; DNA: TGTGCCAGCACCGAAGAGACAGAGGGACAGGGGAGAATTTGCTACGAGCAGTACTTC
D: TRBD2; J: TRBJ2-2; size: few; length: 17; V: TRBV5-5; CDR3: CASSATSGGANTGELFF; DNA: TGTGCCAGCAGCGCGACTAGCGGGGGGGCGAACACCGGGGAGCTGTTTTTT
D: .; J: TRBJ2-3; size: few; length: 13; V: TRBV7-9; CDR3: CASSGQDPDTQYF; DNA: TGTGCCAGCAGCGGACAAGACCCAGATACGCAGTATTTT
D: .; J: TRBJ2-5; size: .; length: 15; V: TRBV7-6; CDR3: CASSLSHKGQETQYF; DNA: TGTGCCAGCAGCTTGTCTCACAAGGGACAAGAGACCCAGTACTTC
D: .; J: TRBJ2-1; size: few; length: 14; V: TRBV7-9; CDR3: CASSWEISYNEQFF; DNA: TGTGCCAGCAGCTGGGAGATCTCCTACAATGAGCAGTTCTTC
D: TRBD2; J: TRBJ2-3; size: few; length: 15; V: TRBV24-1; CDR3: CATSDWREYTDTQYF; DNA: TGTGCCACCAGTGATTGGCGGGAGTACACAGATACGCAGTATTTT
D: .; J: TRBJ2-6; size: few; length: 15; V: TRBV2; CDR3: CASSPRVSGANVLTF; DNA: TGTGCCAGCAGCCCCAGGGTTTCCGGGGCCAACGTCCTGACTTTC
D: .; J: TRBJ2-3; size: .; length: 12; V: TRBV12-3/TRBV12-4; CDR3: CASSSRLDTQYF; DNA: TGTGCCAGCAGCTCTCGGCTGGATACGCAGTATTTT
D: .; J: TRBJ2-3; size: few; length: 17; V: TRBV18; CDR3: CASSPPYRLALGVTQYF; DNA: TGTGCCAGCTCACCACCCTATCGCCTAGCCCTAGGGGTTACGCAGTATTTT
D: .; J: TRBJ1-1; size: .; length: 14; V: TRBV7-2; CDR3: CASSSQQGDTEAFF; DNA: TGTGCCAGCAGCTCCCAACAGGGAGACACTGAAGCTTTCTTT